A selection of T cell receptor beta chains follows, all from one sample in a study of Ad26.COV2.S vaccination and SARS-CoV-2 variants. Repertoires were generated with immunoSEQ multiplex PCR, while TCRdb's copy carries only in-frame clones and drops some. The repertoire holds about 480,000 clones, with 87% as singletons. Sequencing used peripheral blood, obtained in a trial of Ad26.COV2.S vaccine versus placebo. These receptors came from a person aged 18-60 years who received the Ad26.COV2.S COVID-19 vaccine or a placebo. Both conserved end residues are part of each CDR3. Expanded clones get a size class; other rows say once, few or many, or leave the size out.

cdr3_aa | clone_size | j_call | v_call
CASNVAGGPYEQFF | - | TRBJ2-1 | TRBV6-5
CASSQSSFSYNEQFF | - | TRBJ2-1 | TRBV4-2
CAWSVIETQYF | - | TRBJ2-5 | TRBV30
CASSEMVTVYGYTF | few | TRBJ1-2 | TRBV2
CASTSGQGIAKNIQYF | - | TRBJ2-4 | TRBV19
CAWTGLAGAGEQYF | - | TRBJ2-7 | TRBV30
CASSYPAGVEANEKLFF | - | TRBJ1-4 | TRBV11-3
CASSYGLAAYNEQFF | - | TRBJ2-1 | TRBV6-2/TRBV6-3
CASSFGGATGEQYF | - | TRBJ2-7 | TRBV5-4
CASSLGAGVYTGELFF | - | TRBJ2-2 | TRBV27
CASSFGNAYEQYF | - | TRBJ2-7 | TRBV28
CSVTGLDYGYTF | few | TRBJ1-2 | TRBV29-1
CASSYGWGTNEKLFF | - | TRBJ1-4 | TRBV6-2/TRBV6-3
CASRYRPLSSYEQYF | - | TRBJ2-7 | TRBV7-2
CASGREATSYNEQFF | - | TRBJ2-1 | TRBV9
CASSHGTSGSATDTQYF | - | TRBJ2-3 | TRBV5-1
CASSLSSVRSNEQFF | - | TRBJ2-1 | TRBV5-1
CASSPGGADTQYF | - | TRBJ2-3 | TRBV7-3
CASSEVAAHTDTQYF | - | TRBJ2-3 | TRBV19
CASSVGLAGARNEQFF | - | TRBJ2-1 | TRBV9
CASSSLYNEQETQYF | few | TRBJ2-5 | TRBV6-5
CASSPSGGGLSLTGNTIYF | - | TRBJ1-3 | TRBV7-8
CASSLIRDNGGYTF | - | TRBJ1-2 | TRBV6-2/TRBV6-3
CASSQGTSGRSEQYF | - | TRBJ2-7 | TRBV11-3
CASSQSDFSSYNEQFF | - | TRBJ2-1 | TRBV4-3
CASSLGNVAPNTEAFF | - | TRBJ1-1 | TRBV5-1
CSVKGSYEQYF | - | TRBJ2-7 | TRBV29-1
CSPEEGDTQYF | - | TRBJ2-3 | TRBV20-1
CATSRVVRAVTDTQYF | - | TRBJ2-3 | TRBV15
CASSLRPFDEQYF | - | TRBJ2-7 | TRBV9
CASSVPGQGAGQPQHF | - | TRBJ1-5 | TRBV3-1/TRBV3-2